These 16 T cell receptor beta chains were all obtained from the same sample, sequenced in a study of T-cell reconstitution after alpha-beta-depleted transplantation in children. A TCRbeta library incorporating unique molecular identifiers was prepared. TCRdb re-analysed the PCR reads in MiXCR, keeping a single row per CDR3 protein. Of some 390,000 distinct CDR3 sequences in the sample, roughly 20% were seen once. Specimen: PBMCs from the stem cell graft donor, collected from the stem cell graft. Receptors were obtained from a human donor who donated a stem cell graft to a child with acute myeloid leukemia.

The V gene is TRBV6-1, the J gene TRBJ2-7; 10 bases are a match to TRBD1. J was trimmed by 5 bases and V by 3 bases; bases with no gene match: 7. The CDR3 is 15 amino acids. Per the germline V gene, CDR1 is MNHNS and CDR2 is SASEGT. DNA of the CDR3: TGTGCCAGCAGTGACTGGGGACAGGGGTCCAACGAGCAGTACTTC. Encoded protein: CASSDWGQGSNEQYF.

The gene calls are TRBV12-3 or TRBV12-4 and TRBJ2-1; D not certain. The CDR3 totals 15 residues. Trimming took off 9 bases at V and 5 bases at J, with 20 bases between the two ends. CDR3 region: CASVSSKRLNNEQFF. Written as DNA, the CDR3 is TGTGCCAGTGTTTCATCAAAGCGCCTGAACAATGAGCAGTTCTTC.

V usage is TRBV28 and J usage is TRBJ2-7; 12 bases line up with TRBD2. The CDR3 covers 17 residues. V shed 2 bases and J 3 bases; nucleotides not matched to a gene: 8. CDR1 is MDHEN, CDR2 SYDVKM, per germline. CDR3: CASSLPATSGSFYEQYF. Here the CDR3 DNA reads TGTGCCAGCAGTTTACCGGCGACTAGCGGGAGTTTCTACGAGCAGTACTTC.

J is TRBJ1-2 and V is TRBV6-1; D ambiguous. CDR3 length: 14 residues. Germline V CDR1 and CDR2: MNHNS, SASEGT. Trimming took 10 bases from V and 5 from J, leaving 20 bases between them. The CDR3 sequence is CATFGGRPLYGYTF. The DNA of the CDR3 is TGTGCCACCTTTGGCGGGAGACCCCTGTATGGCTACACCTTC.

The chain employs TRBV18 and TRBJ2-3, with 8 bases that match TRBD2. This CDR3 is 18 amino acids long. V lost 0 bases and J lost 2; bases outside the gene matches: 10. Germline CDR1 and CDR2: KGHSH and LQKENI. For the CDR3, the DNA is TGTGCCAGCTCACCACCATCGGGAGGGGCCCACCTCACAGATACGCAGTATTTT. This codes for CASSPPSGGAHLTDTQYF.

The chain has TRBV4-3 and TRBJ2-1; possibly TRBD2 for D (6 bases). CDR3 length equals 18 residues. Germline V gene sequence: CDR1 LGHNA, CDR2 YSLEER. Trimming took off 0 bases at V and 5 bases at J, with 20 bases between the two ends. The CDR3 here is CASSQDRGSSASNNEQFF. CDR3 sequence (DNA): TGCGCCAGCAGCCAAGATCGGGGGAGTAGCGCCAGTAACAATGAGCAGTTCTTC.

This clonotype came up many times. This rearrangement joins TRBV28 to TRBJ2-7; 8 bases align to TRBD2. The CDR3 contains 15 residues. The ends lost 6 bases at V and 6 bases at J; junction bases unmatched: 13. The germline V gene encodes CDR1 MDHEN and CDR2 SYDVKM. CDR3 sequence: CASSEPGLELGEQYF. Here the CDR3 DNA reads TGTGCCAGCAGCGAACCGGGACTAGAACTCGGCGAGCAGTACTTC. The whole variable domain, remainder taken from reference TRBV28 and TRBJ2-7, is DVKVTQSSRYLVKRTGEKVFLECVQDMDHENMFWYRQDPGLGLRLIYFSYDVKMKEKGDIPEGYSVSREKKERFSLILESASTNQTSMYLCASSEPGLELGEQYFGPGTRLTVT.

The CDR3 loop reads CASSPPPGPDNEQFF. The DNA of the CDR3 is TGTGCCAGCAGTCCCCCCCCGGGTCCGGACAATGAGCAGTTCTTC. This rearrangement joins TRBV12-3 or TRBV12-4 to TRBJ2-1, with no clear D. The V end lost 5 bases, the J end lost 5 bases, and 16 bases lay between the germline ends. CDR3 length equals 15 residues.

The gene calls are TRBV29-1 and TRBJ2-3; 8 bases match TRBD1. From germline, CDR1 is SQVTM and CDR2 ANQGSEA. The CDR3 totals 16 residues. V gave up 5 bases and J gave up 4 bases; unmatched junction bases: 14. The CDR3 bases are TGCAGCGTTAAAGCCTTTGACAGGGGCCGCGCAGATACGCAGTATTTT. It yields the protein CSVKAFDRGRADTQYF.

The V and J genes are TRBV5-1 and TRBJ2-1; D is possibly TRBD1 (5 bases). Germline CDR1 and CDR2: SGHRS and YFSETQ. This CDR3 spans 18 amino acids. Trimming removed 4 bases from V and 0 bases from J, with 20 bases in between. The CDR3 is CASSQPPTALSSYNEQFF. CDR3 bases: TGCGCCAGCAGCCAACCACCGACAGCCCTGAGCTCCTACAATGAGCAGTTCTTC. The whole variable domain, remainder taken from reference TRBV5-1 and TRBJ2-1, is KAGVTQTPRYLIKTRGQQVTLSCSPISGHRSVSWYQQTPGQGLQFLFEYFSETQRNKGNFPGRFSGRQFSNSRSEMNVSTLELGDSALYLCASSQPPTALSSYNEQFFGPGTRLTVL.

This clonotype was seen many times. V gene TRBV27 combines with J gene TRBJ2-7, with 7 nucleotides matching TRBD2. This CDR3 is built from 15 residues. Trimming cost V 2 bases and J 2 bases; bases outside gene matches: 6. The germline gives CDR1 MNHEY, CDR2 SMNVEV (reference sequence). The CDR3 region is CASSLKASGTYEQYF. The CDR3, as DNA: TGTGCCAGCAGTTTAAAGGCTAGCGGAACCTACGAGCAGTACTTC.

This clonotype was recorded many times. J is TRBJ2-1 and V is TRBV5-6; 11 bases are a match to TRBD1. The CDR3 covers 16 residues. Germline CDR1 SGHDT, CDR2 YYEEEE. J lost 8 bases, V lost 4 bases, and 11 bases had no gene match. CDR3 in DNA: TGTGCCAGCAGCAGCGTGGGACAGGGGGTATTGGATGAGCAGTTCTTC. It yields the protein CASSSVGQGVLDEQFF. The entire variable domain, with the rest obtained from reference TRBV5-6 and TRBJ2-1, is as follows: DAGVTQSPTHLIKTRGQQVTLRCSPKSGHDTVSWYQQALGQGPQFIFQYYEEEERQRGNFPDRFSGHQFPNYSSELNVNALLLGDSALYLCASSSVGQGVLDEQFFGPGTRLTVL.

J is TRBJ2-7 and V is TRBV7-9; D is ambiguous. V was pared by 5 bases and J by 2 bases, with 7 bases between. Germline V CDR1 and CDR2: SEHNR, FQNEAQ (reference sequence). The CDR3 totals 12 residues. The CDR3 sequence is CASSHATYEQYF. DNA for the CDR3: TGTGCCAGCAGCCACGCCACCTACGAGCAGTACTTC. Using reference TRBV7-9 and TRBJ2-7 for the parts outside the CDR3, the full variable domain is DTGVSQNPRHKITKRGQNVTFRCDPISEHNRLYWYRQTLGQGPEFLTYFQNEAQLEKSRLLSDRFSAERPKGSFSTLEIQRTEQGDSAMYLCASSHATYEQYFGPGTRLTVT.

This clonotype has only a few counts. The chain recombines TRBV4-1 with TRBJ2-5; 8 nucleotides match TRBD1. J lost 4 bases, V lost 5 bases, and 3 bases had no gene match. There are 13 residues in the CDR3. Germline CDR1 and CDR2: MGHRA and YSYEKL. CDR3 in amino acids: CASSSRGPETQYF. The CDR3 nucleotides are TGCGCCAGCAGCTCCAGGGGGCCAGAGACCCAGTACTTC.

The chain links TRBV5-1 to TRBJ2-3, with TRBD1 matching 7 bases. CDR1 and CDR2 from the germline V gene are SGHRS and YFSETQ. This CDR3 is built from 14 residues. With 4 bases clipped from V and 6 bases from J, the junction kept 8 bases outside the gene matches. The CDR3 here is CASSTGQAPDTQYF. CDR3 bases: TGCGCCAGCAGCACTGGACAGGCCCCGGATACGCAGTATTTT.

This clonotype was recorded a few times. The V call is TRBV28, the J call TRBJ2-7; D unresolved. The CDR3 is 13 amino acids. V lost 1 base and J lost 5, with 9 bases in between. The germline V gene has CDR1 MDHEN and CDR2 SYDVKM. As DNA, the CDR3 is TGTGCCAGCAGTTTATCCACAGAAGACGAGCAGTACTTC. This translates into CASSLSTEDEQYF. Together with reference TRBV28 and TRBJ2-7, the CDR3 gives the full variable domain: DVKVTQSSRYLVKRTGEKVFLECVQDMDHENMFWYRQDPGLGLRLIYFSYDVKMKEKGDIPEGYSVSREKKERFSLILESASTNQTSMYLCASSLSTEDEQYFGPGTRLTVT.